Below are 16 T cell receptor beta chains sequenced from a single sample in a study of T-cell reconstitution after alpha-beta-depleted transplantation in children. Unique molecular identifiers were used to barcode this TCRbeta library. TCRdb re-analysed the PCR reads in MiXCR, keeping a single row per CDR3 protein. The sample lists about 610,000 distinct CDR3 sequences; roughly a quarter were seen once. Sequenced material: PBMCs, taken before TCRalphabeta/CD19-depleted stem cell transplant. Receptors were obtained from a boy under two years old with Wiskott-Aldrich syndrome, due to receive a stem cell transplant.

The genes are TRBV21-1 and TRBJ2-7; the table names TRBD1, a call not compared with the DNA. TRBV21-1 is a known pseudogene. The CDR3 contains 16 residues. As DNA, the CDR3 is TGTGCCAGCAGCAAAGGGGACAGGGGGTCCTCCTACGAGCAGTACTTC. Its translation: CASSKGDRGSSYEQYF.

This clonotype came up a few times. This sequence joins TRBV28 and TRBJ2-7, with 8 bases identical to TRBD1. CDR3 size: 14 residues. Trimming took 6 bases from V and 3 from J; bases not matched to a gene: 7. The germline V gene has CDR1 MDHEN and CDR2 SYDVKM. CDR3 nucleotide sequence: TGTGCCAGCAGACGGACAGGGATGTACTACGAGCAGTACTTC. Protein product: CASRRTGMYYEQYF.

The CDR3 loop is CASSPLFFGLAEDEQYF. CDR3 in DNA: TGTGCCAGCAGCCCCTTGTTCTTCGGACTAGCGGAAGACGAGCAGTACTTC. The V gene is TRBV3-1, the J gene TRBJ2-7; TRBD2 matches 10 bases. In germline, CDR1 is LGHDT, CDR2 YNNKEL (reference sequence). The V gene end was trimmed by 4 bases and the J gene end by 5 bases; junction bases not matched to a gene: 14. The CDR3 covers 17 residues.

This rearrangement joins TRBV21-1 to TRBJ1-2. TRBV21-1 represents a pseudogene. The CDR3 has 15 amino acids. DNA of the CDR3: TGTGCCAGCAGCAAAGTGAGTGCAGCGAGCTATGGCTACACCTTC. Translating it yields CASSKVSAASYGYTF.

V usage is TRBV20-1 and J usage is TRBJ2-3; D gene ambiguous. The CDR3 sequence is 12 residues long. Per germline, CDR1 DFQATT and CDR2 SNEGSKA (reference sequence). V shed 1 base and J shed 6 bases, with 8 bases lying between them. The CDR3 DNA reads TGCAGTGCTAGAGTAGGTCGGGATACGCAGTATTTT. It specifies CSARVGRDTQYF.

This clonotype was seen a single time. V gene TRBV6-5 combines with J gene TRBJ2-2; 10 nucleotides align to TRBD1. This CDR3 comprises 17 residues. V gave up 2 bases and J gave up 0 bases; unmatched junction bases: 3. Germline V lookup: CDR1 MNHEY, CDR2 SVGAGI. Here the CDR3 DNA reads TGTGCCAGCAGTTACACCGGACAGGGGGCGAACACCGGGGAGCTGTTTTTT. Protein: CASSYTGQGANTGELFF.

The V call is TRBV5-1, the J call TRBJ2-7; 7 bases fit TRBD2. There are 14 residues in the CDR3. The V and J ends lost 4 bases and 4 bases, in that order; junction bases with no gene match: 8. In germline, CDR1 is SGHRS, CDR2 YFSETQ. The chain's CDR3 is CASSLMTGGYEQYF. CDR3 DNA sequence: TGCGCCAGCAGCCTCATGACGGGGGGTTACGAGCAGTACTTC.

As concerns this clonotype: At one end, the junction sequence differs from germline, possibly due to a read error. The chain uses TRBV10-2 and TRBJ2-2, with D tentatively TRBD2 (6 bases). Germline V CDR1 and CDR2: WSHSY, SAAADI. The CDR3 runs to 18 residues. The CDR3 loop is CASSERGEAGSNTGELLF. The DNA for the CDR3 is TGCGCCAGCAGTGAAAGAGGGGAAGCGGGTTCGAACACCGGGGAGCTGTTGTTT.

The V gene is TRBV9, the J gene TRBJ2-1, with 13 bases that match TRBD2. V lost 4 bases, J lost 6 bases, and 4 bases stayed unmatched. This CDR3 is built from 15 residues. Germline CDR1 is SGDLS and CDR2 is YYNGEE. The CDR3 here is CASSNRTSGSNEQFF. The CDR3 nucleotides read TGTGCCAGCAGCAACCGGACTAGCGGGAGCAATGAGCAGTTCTTC.

This clonotype was found a few times. V gene TRBV29-1 combines with J gene TRBJ2-1; D possibly corresponds to TRBD1 (6 bases). The CDR3 consists of 15 residues. Per the germline V gene, CDR1 is SQVTM and CDR2 is ANQGSEA. V gave up 8 bases and J gave up 7 bases, with 24 bases separating them. As DNA, the CDR3 is TGCAGCACTGTGGGGCTCAGGGGCCGATCTAATGAGCAGTTCTTC. Translated: CSTVGLRGRSNEQFF.

The rearrangement uses TRBV5-1 and TRBJ2-7, with 11 positions matching TRBD2. Germline assignment: CDR1 SGHRS and CDR2 YFSETQ. Trimming took 2 bases from V and 6 from J; bases not matched to a gene: 7. The CDR3 contains 15 residues. The CDR3 bases are TGCGCCAGCAGCTTACTAGCGGGAGTGTCGAGCGAGCAGTACTTC. Its translation is CASSLLAGVSSEQYF.

This clonotype was seen a handful of times. The gene calls are TRBV10-1 and TRBJ2-3; D is undetermined. CDR3 length: 15 amino acids. The V gene's germline CDR1 is WNHNN and CDR2 SYGVQD (reference sequence). V lost 0 bases, J lost 5 bases, and 12 bases lay in between. CDR3: CASSESGAGLDTQYF. The CDR3 bases are TGCGCCAGCAGTGAGTCCGGAGCTGGGTTAGATACGCAGTATTTT.

The sample holds a few counts of this clonotype. The rearrangement links TRBV11-2 to TRBJ2-7, with D unresolved. The CDR3 has 15 amino acids. Trimming removed 1 base from V and 0 bases from J, with 10 bases in between. Per the germline V gene, CDR1 is SGHAT and CDR2 is FQNNGV. CDR3 nucleotide sequence: TGTGCCAGCAGCTTAGCGCGAATCCTCTCCTACGAGCAGTACTTC. It is translated as CASSLARILSYEQYF.

The gene calls are TRBV7-2 and TRBJ1-2, with 9 bases fitting TRBD1. CDR1 is SGHTA, CDR2 FQGNSA, per germline. The CDR3 loop spans 14 amino acids. V shed 5 bases, J shed 8 bases, and the junction held 9 bases outside the gene matches. The CDR3 reads CASSQTGGAEGYTF. As DNA, the CDR3 is TGTGCCAGCAGCCAAACAGGGGGCGCGGAAGGCTACACCTTC.

The table lists this clonotype with a few counts. The chain uses TRBV20-1 and TRBJ2-1; possibly TRBD2 for D (5 bases). The germline gives CDR1 DFQATT, CDR2 SNEGSKA (reference sequence). Trimming left V 5 bases short and J 0 bases short, with 8 bases between. The CDR3 loop spans 13 amino acids. CDR3 in DNA: TGCAGTGCTGACACTAGCTCCTACAATGAGCAGTTCTTC. As protein: CSADTSSYNEQFF.

The rearrangement joins TRBV29-1 to TRBJ1-5; 8 nucleotides agree with TRBD1. The junction had 11 bases not matched to a gene; V was cut back by 4 bases and J by 6 bases. This CDR3 is built from 15 residues. Germline CDR1 reads SQVTM; CDR2 reads ANQGSEA. This CDR3 is CSVAGGQGAGQPQHF. The CDR3 region has the DNA TGCAGCGTTGCGGGAGGGCAGGGGGCCGGTCAGCCCCAGCATTTT.